The 17 T cell receptor beta chains below come from one sample, sequenced in a study of blood T cells in healthy people across ages (dated by TCRdb to the mid-2010s). To prepare the library, 5' RACE was applied. The sample was run on an Illumina HiSeq 2500. The second PCR ran for about 6 to 11 cycles and used a J-beta primer mix along with a sample-barcoded 5' primer. TCRdb reprocessed the public reads (quality trimming at Q25 with fastp, clone calling with MiXCR) and kept in-frame beta chains. Identical CDR3 protein sequences are pooled into one entry, listed with their most common genes and DNA. In this sample the table shows fewer than 750,000 distinct CDR3 sequences, approximately 52% of which occur a single time. The top ten hold roughly 13% of the sample. What was sequenced was blood. The origin of the receptors is a woman of 80 years or more in good health.

To note about this clonotype: A much larger clonotype is one base distant, so this may be a read error. The chain uses TRBV27 and TRBJ2-5; D possibly corresponds to TRBD2 (5 bases). CDR3 length: 11 amino acids. The V end was cut by 6 bases, the J end by 13 bases, with 15 bases between. Germline V CDR1 and CDR2: MNHEY, SMNVEV (reference sequence). CDR3 bases: TGTGCCAGCAGAGTTGGCGTAGCGTGGTACTTC. Translating gives CASRVGVAWYF.

The chain carries TRBV27 and TRBJ2-3; possible D gene TRBD1, 6 bases. Germline CDR1 is MNHEY and CDR2 is SMNVEV (reference sequence). The V and J ends lost 8 bases and 0 bases respectively, with 12 bases between them. This CDR3 has 14 residues. CDR3 region: CASGRGSSTDTQYF. The CDR3 nucleotides read TGTGCCAGCGGAAGGGGGTCTAGCACAGATACGCAGTATTTT.

The rearrangement joins TRBV7-2 to TRBJ2-1, with D unresolved. The CDR3 is made up of 14 amino acids. Germline V gene sequence: CDR1 SGHTA, CDR2 FQGNSA. V shed 0 bases and J shed 6 bases, with 9 bases lying between them. CDR3 bases: TGTGCCAGCAGCTTAGCGGCCGCGAGCAATGAGCAGTTCTTC. Its protein product is CASSLAAASNEQFF.

Many counts were recorded for this clonotype. V gene TRBV25-1 combines with J gene TRBJ2-1; 8 bases are a match to TRBD2. Germline values: CDR1 MGHDK, CDR2 SYGVNS. The J segment lost 10 bases and the V segment lost 1 base, leaving 3 bases of the junction unmatched. The CDR3 contains 13 residues. Here the CDR3 reads CASSEFAGGEQFF. The CDR3 coding sequence is TGTGCCAGCAGTGAATTTGCGGGGGGCGAGCAGTTCTTC.

This clonotype was counted between two and nine times. The V call is TRBV30, the J call TRBJ1-5; the D is unclear. CDR3 length: 13 amino acids. The germline V gene encodes CDR1 GTSNPN and CDR2 SVGIG (reference sequence). Trimming removed 0 bases at V and 2 bases at J, with 5 bases between. CDR3 nucleotide sequence: TGTGCCTGGAGTGTACTAGGCAATCAGCCCCAGCATTTT. Translating gives CAWSVLGNQPQHF.

This clonotype was seen many times. The V and J genes are TRBV12-3 or TRBV12-4 and TRBJ2-3; 9 bases line up with TRBD1. This CDR3 is 15 amino acids long. With V trimmed by 2 bases and J by 4 bases, 4 bases remained unmatched. As DNA, the CDR3 is TGTGCCAGCAGTTTATGGGACAGGGACGCAGATACGCAGTATTTT. Translation gives CASSLWDRDADTQYF.

A single count supports this clonotype. A junction boundary mismatches the germline segment, possibly from a read error. The rearrangement links TRBV12-3 or TRBV12-4 to TRBJ2-3, with 8 nucleotides matching TRBD2. This CDR3 spans 15 amino acids. This chain's CDR3 is CASSSGGGWADAQYF. In DNA form, the CDR3 reads TGTGCCAGCAGTTCGGGGGGGGGATGGGCAGATGCGCAGTATTTT.

CDR3 amino acids: CSAITDTQYF. In DNA form, the CDR3 reads TGCAGTGCTATTACAGATACGCAGTATTTT. J is TRBJ2-3 and V is TRBV20-1; D is undetermined. Germline values: CDR1 DFQATT, CDR2 SNEGSKA (reference sequence). V lost 4 bases, J lost 3 bases, and 2 bases lay in between. This CDR3 has 10 residues.

This clonotype was detected a few times. The genes are TRBV7-2 and TRBJ1-2, with a tentative D call TRBD1 (6 bases). V dropped 1 base and J dropped 5 bases, with 11 bases sitting between them. The CDR3 is 14 amino acids. The germline CDR1 and CDR2 sequences are SGHTA and FQGNSA. CDR3 loop: CASSLDRAGYGYTF. DNA of the CDR3: TGTGCCAGCAGCTTAGACAGGGCAGGATATGGCTACACCTTC.

This clonotype was recorded many times. This sequence joins TRBV10-3 and TRBJ2-1; D tentatively reads TRBD1 or TRBD2 (5 bases each). Germline lookup yields CDR1 ENHRY and CDR2 SYGVKD. Trimming shortened V by 2 bases and J by 9 bases, and 11 bases separated the two germline ends. The CDR3 is 13 amino acids. CDR3 in amino acids: CAISEGWGSEQFF. CDR3 DNA: TGTGCCATCAGTGAGGGCTGGGGGAGTGAGCAGTTCTTC.

CDR3 coding DNA: TGTGCCAGCACCAGACCGGGACAGTTCCCTTTCGCTTTCTTT. As protein: CASTRPGQFPFAFF. This chain uses TRBV6-2 or TRBV6-3 with TRBJ1-1; 7 bases fit TRBD1. CDR1 MNHEY and CDR2 SVGEGT come from the germline V gene. This CDR3 comprises 14 residues. V dropped 7 bases and J dropped 11; count of bases not matched to a gene: 16.

In this sample, this clonotype turned up many times. The J gene is TRBJ2-7, the V gene TRBV20-1, with TRBD2 matching 9 bases. V lost 6 bases, J lost 3 bases, and 6 bases stayed unmatched. CDR1 is DFQATT, CDR2 SNEGSKA, per germline (reference sequence). The CDR3 is made up of 13 amino acids. The CDR3 DNA reads TGCAGTGCCCGACTAGCGGCGAACTACGAGCAGTACTTC. Translated: CSARLAANYEQYF.

There are many counts of this clonotype. The V gene is TRBV6-5, the J gene TRBJ2-1; TRBD2 agrees at 8 bases. The CDR3 has 13 amino acids. Germline values: CDR1 MNHEY, CDR2 SVGAGI. After removal of 5 bases from V and 7 bases from J, the junction contained 4 bases not matched to a gene. CDR3 bases: TGTGCCAGCAGTGACGGGAGGGAGAATGAGCAGTTCTTC. This gives the protein CASSDGRENEQFF.

Notes on this clonotype: A clone one base away is much larger, so this may be a read error. The rearrangement uses TRBV7-2 and TRBJ2-3; 9 bases map to TRBD2. From germline, CDR1 is SGHTA and CDR2 FQGNSA. V lost 1 base, J lost 8 bases, and 7 bases stayed unmatched. The CDR3 has 15 amino acids. The CDR3 loop is CASSLEGGGAGTQYF. The CDR3 DNA reads TGTGCCAGCAGCTTAGAGGGCGGGGGGGCTGGTACGCAGTATTTT.

This clonotype has a count of ten or more. This rearrangement joins TRBV6-5 to TRBJ1-2; D gene unclear. CDR1 is MNHEY, CDR2 SVGAGI, per germline. V lost 7 bases to trimming and J lost 6 bases, with 15 bases between them. This CDR3 is built from 13 residues. The CDR3 loop reads CASNTGNSHGYTF. CDR3 coding DNA: TGTGCCAGCAATACCGGGAACTCACATGGCTACACCTTC.

This clonotype was counted only a few times. This chain connects TRBV28 to TRBJ1-1; no clear D gene. Per the germline V gene, CDR1 is MDHEN and CDR2 is SYDVKM. Trimming pared 2 bases from V and 1 base from J, leaving 8 bases between. The CDR3 contains 14 residues. CDR3: CASSLAPTNTEAFF. The CDR3 region has the DNA TGTGCCAGCAGTTTAGCCCCAACGAACACTGAAGCTTTCTTT.

This clonotype has at least ten counts. V gene TRBV12-3 or TRBV12-4 combines with J gene TRBJ2-1; 10 bases line up with TRBD2. V lost 6 bases and J lost 5; bases outside the gene matches: 4. The CDR3 is 14 residues long. The CDR3 here is CASRGTSAHNEQFF. The DNA for the CDR3 is TGTGCCAGCAGGGGGACTAGCGCCCACAATGAGCAGTTCTTC.